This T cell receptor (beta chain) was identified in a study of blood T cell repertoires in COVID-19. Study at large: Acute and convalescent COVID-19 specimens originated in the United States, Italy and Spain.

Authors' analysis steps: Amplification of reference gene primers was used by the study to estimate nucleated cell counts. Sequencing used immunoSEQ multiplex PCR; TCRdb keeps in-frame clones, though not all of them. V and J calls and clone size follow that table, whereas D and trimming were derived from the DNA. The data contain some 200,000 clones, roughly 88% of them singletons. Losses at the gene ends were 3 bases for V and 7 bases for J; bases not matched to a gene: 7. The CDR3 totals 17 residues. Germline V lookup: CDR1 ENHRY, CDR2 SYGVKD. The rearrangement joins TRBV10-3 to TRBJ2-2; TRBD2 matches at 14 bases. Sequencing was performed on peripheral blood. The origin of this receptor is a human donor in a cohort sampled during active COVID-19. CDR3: CAISEPTSGRAFGELFF. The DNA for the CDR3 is TGTGCCATCAGTGAACCGACTAGCGGGAGGGCCTTCGGGGAGCTGTTTTTT.